The clone carrying this TCR beta chain was seen once. This record comes from a study of patients and donors after allogeneic stem cell transplantation. TCRdb reanalysed the RT-PCR reads using MiXCR and keeps one entry per CDR3 protein. Among about 400,000 distinct CDR3 sequences listed, roughly 17% were seen once. The CDR3 runs to 12 residues. Germline CDR1 MNHNS, CDR2 SASEGT. V was clipped by 2 bases and J by 8 bases, with 9 bases between them. Sequencing was performed on blood, either unsorted or a sorted T cell fraction (not recorded which). The V and J genes are TRBV6-1 and TRBJ1-2; D unresolved. The sequence was collected from a human donor who was either an allogeneic HSCT recipient or a stem cell or donor lymphocyte infusion donor (not recorded which). It is not recorded whose cells these are; they may come from a transplant donor. Here the CDR3 reads CASSERGGGYTF. In nucleotides, the CDR3 is TGTGCCAGCAGTGAACGGGGTGGCGGCTACACCTTC.